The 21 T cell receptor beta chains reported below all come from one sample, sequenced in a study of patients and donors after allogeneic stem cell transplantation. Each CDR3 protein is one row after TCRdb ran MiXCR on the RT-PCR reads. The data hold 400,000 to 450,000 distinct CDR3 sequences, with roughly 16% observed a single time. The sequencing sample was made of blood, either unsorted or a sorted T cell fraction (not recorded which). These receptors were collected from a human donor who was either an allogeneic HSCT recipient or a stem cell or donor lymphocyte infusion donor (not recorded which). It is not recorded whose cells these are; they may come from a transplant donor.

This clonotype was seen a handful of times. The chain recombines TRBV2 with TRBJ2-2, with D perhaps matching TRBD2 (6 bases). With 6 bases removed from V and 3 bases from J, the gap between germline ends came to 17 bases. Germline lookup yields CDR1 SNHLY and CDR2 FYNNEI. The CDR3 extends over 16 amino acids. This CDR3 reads CASSTSREWHTGELFF. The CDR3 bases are TGTGCCAGCAGCACTAGTCGGGAGTGGCACACCGGGGAGCTGTTTTTT. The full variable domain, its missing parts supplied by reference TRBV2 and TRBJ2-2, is EPEVTQTPSHQVTQMGQEVILRCVPISNHLYFYWYRQILGQKVEFLVSFYNNEISEKSEIFDDQFSVERPDGSNFTLKIRSTKLEDSAMYFCASSTSREWHTGELFFGEGSRLTVL.

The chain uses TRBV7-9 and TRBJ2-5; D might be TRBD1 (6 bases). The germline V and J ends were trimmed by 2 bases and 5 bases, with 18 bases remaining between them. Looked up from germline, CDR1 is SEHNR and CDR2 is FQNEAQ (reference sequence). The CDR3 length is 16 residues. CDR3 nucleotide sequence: TGTGCCAGCAGCTTATTAGTCGGACAGCCGGCGGAGACCCAGTACTTC. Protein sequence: CASSLLVGQPAETQYF.

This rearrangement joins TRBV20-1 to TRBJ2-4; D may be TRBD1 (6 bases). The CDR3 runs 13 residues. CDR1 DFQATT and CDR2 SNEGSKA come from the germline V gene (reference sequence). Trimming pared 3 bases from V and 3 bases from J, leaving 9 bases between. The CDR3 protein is CSASSRGKNIQYF. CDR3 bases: TGCAGTGCTAGCAGCAGGGGCAAAAACATTCAGTACTTC.

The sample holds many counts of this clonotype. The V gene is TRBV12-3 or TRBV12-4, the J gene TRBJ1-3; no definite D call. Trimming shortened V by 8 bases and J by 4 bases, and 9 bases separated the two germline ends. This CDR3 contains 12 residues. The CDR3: CASGRSGNTIYF. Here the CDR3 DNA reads TGTGCCAGCGGCCGCTCCGGAAACACCATATATTTT.

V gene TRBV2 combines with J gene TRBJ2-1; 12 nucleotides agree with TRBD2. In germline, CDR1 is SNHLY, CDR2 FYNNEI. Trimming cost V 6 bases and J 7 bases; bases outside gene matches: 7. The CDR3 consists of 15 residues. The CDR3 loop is CASSDGLAGPNEQFF. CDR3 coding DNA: TGTGCCAGCAGCGACGGACTAGCGGGGCCAAATGAGCAGTTCTTC. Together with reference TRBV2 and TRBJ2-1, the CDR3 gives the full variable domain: EPEVTQTPSHQVTQMGQEVILRCVPISNHLYFYWYRQILGQKVEFLVSFYNNEISEKSEIFDDQFSVERPDGSNFTLKIRSTKLEDSAMYFCASSDGLAGPNEQFFGPGTRLTVL.

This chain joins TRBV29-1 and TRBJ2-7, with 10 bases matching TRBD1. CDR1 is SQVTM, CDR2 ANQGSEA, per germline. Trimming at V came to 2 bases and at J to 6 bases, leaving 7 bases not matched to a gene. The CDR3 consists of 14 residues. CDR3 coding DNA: TGCAGCGTTGAATTCGGGACAGGGGCGGGCGAGCAGTACTTC. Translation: CSVEFGTGAGEQYF.

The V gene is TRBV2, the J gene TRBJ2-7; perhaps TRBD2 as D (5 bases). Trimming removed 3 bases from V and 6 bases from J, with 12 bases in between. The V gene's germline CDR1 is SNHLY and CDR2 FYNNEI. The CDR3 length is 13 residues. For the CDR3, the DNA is TGTGCCAGCAGTGAGCGCCTAGCTGGCGAGCAGTACTTC. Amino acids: CASSERLAGEQYF.

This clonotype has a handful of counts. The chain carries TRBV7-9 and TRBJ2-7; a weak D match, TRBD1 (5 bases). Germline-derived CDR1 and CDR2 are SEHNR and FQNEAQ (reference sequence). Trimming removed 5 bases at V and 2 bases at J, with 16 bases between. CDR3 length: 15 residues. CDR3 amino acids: CASSPTMKGPYEQYF. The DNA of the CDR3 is TGTGCCAGCAGCCCAACCATGAAGGGGCCCTACGAGCAGTACTTC. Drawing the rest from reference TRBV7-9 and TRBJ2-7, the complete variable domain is DTGVSQNPRHKITKRGQNVTFRCDPISEHNRLYWYRQTLGQGPEFLTYFQNEAQLEKSRLLSDRFSAERPKGSFSTLEIQRTEQGDSAMYLCASSPTMKGPYEQYFGPGTRLTVT.

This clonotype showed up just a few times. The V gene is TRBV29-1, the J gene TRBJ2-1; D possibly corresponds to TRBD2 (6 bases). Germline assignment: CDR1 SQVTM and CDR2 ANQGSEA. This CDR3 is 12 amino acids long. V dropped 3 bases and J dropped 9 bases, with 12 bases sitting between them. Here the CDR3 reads CSVDWDSVEQFF. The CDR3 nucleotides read TGCAGCGTTGATTGGGACTCGGTTGAGCAGTTCTTC.

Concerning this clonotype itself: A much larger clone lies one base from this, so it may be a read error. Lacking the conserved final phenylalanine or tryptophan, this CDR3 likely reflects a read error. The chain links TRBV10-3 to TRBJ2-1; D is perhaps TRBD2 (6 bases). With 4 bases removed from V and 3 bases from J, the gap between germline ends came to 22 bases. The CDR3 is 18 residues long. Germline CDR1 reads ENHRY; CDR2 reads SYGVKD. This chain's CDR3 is CAISVKGPGTGLYNEQFS. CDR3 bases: TGTGCCATCAGTGTTAAAGGGCCCGGGACTGGACTCTACAATGAGCAGTTCTCC.

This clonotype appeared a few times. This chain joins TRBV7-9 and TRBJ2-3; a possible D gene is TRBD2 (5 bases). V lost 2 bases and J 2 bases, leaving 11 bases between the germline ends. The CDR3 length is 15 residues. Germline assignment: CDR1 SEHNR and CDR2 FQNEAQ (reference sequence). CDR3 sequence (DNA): TGTGCCAGCAGCTTAATGCTAGCCCCCACAGATACGCAGTATTTT. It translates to CASSLMLAPTDTQYF.

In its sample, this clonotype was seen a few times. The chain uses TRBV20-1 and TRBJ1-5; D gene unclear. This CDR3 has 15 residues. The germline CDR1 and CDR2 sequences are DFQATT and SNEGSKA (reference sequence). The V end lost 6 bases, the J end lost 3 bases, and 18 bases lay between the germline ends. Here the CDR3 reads CSAPDRGGPNQPQHF. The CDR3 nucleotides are TGCAGTGCCCCGGACCGGGGAGGGCCCAATCAGCCCCAGCATTTT.

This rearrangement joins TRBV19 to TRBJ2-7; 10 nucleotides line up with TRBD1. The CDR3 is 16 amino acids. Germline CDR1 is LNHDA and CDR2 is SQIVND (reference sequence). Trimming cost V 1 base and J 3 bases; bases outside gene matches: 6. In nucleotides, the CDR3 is TGTGCCAGTAGTATAGTATTGGGACAGGGGATCTACGAGCAGTACTTC. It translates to CASSIVLGQGIYEQYF.

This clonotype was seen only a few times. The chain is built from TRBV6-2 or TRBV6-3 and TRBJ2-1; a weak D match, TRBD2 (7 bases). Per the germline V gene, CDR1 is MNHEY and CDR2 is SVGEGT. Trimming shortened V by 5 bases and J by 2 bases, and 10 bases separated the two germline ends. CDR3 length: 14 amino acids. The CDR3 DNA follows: TGTGCCAGCAGTAGGGGGGGACCCTACAATGAGCAGTTCTTC. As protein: CASSRGGPYNEQFF.

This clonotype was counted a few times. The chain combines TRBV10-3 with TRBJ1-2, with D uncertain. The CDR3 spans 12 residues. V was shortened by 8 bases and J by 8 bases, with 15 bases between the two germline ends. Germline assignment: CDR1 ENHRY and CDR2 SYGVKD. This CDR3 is CAIHSQLSGYTF. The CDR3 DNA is TGTGCCATCCATTCCCAACTATCCGGCTACACCTTC.

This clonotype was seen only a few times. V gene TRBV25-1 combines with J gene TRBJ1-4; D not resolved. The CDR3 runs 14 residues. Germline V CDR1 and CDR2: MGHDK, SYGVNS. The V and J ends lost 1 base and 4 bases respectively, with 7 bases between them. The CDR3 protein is CASSEWRDNEKLFF. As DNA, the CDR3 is TGTGCCAGCAGTGAATGGCGAGATAATGAAAAACTGTTTTTT.

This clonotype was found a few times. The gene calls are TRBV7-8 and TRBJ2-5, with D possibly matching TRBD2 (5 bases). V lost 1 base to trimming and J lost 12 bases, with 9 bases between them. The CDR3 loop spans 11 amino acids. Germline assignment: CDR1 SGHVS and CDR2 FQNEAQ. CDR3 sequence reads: CASSLGLSEYF. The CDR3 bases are TGTGCCAGCAGCTTAGGACTATCCGAGTACTTC.

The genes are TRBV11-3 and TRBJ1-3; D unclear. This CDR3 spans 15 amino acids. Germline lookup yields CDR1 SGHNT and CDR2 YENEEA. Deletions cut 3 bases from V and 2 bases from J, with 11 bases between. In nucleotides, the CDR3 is TGTGCCAGCAGCTTTGGGCAGAAGACTGGAAACACCATATATTTT. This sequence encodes CASSFGQKTGNTIYF. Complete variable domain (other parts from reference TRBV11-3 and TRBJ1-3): EAGVVQSPRYKIIEKKQPVAFWCNPISGHNTLYWYLQNLGQGPELLIRYENEEAVDDSQLPKDRFSAERLKGVDSTLKIQPAELGDSAVYLCASSFGQKTGNTIYFGEGSWLTVV.

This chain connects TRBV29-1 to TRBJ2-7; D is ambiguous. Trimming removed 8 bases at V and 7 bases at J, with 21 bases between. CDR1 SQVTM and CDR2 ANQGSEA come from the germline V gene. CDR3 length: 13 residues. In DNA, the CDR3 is TGCAGCTTTAAGGTCCTAAGGGATGGGGAGCAGTACTTC. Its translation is CSFKVLRDGEQYF.

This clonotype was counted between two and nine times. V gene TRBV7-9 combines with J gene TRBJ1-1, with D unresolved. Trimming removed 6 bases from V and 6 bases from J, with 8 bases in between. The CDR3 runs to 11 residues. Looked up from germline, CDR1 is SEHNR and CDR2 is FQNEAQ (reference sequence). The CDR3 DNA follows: TGTGCCAGCAGACCCCCCCCTGAAGCTTTCTTT. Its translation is CASRPPPEAFF.

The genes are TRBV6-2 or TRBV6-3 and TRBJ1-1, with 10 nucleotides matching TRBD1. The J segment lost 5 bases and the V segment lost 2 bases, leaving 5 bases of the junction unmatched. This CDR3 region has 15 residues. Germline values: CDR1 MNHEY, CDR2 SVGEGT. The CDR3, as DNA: TGTGCCAGCAGTTACACGGGACAGGGGATAACTGAAGCTTTCTTT. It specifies CASSYTGQGITEAFF.